The clone carrying this T cell receptor (beta chain) has a count of ten or more. Its antigen is not identified. V was cut by 0 bases and J by 2 bases, with 12 bases left in between. The CDR3 length is 16 residues. From germline, CDR1 is LNHNV and CDR2 YYDKDF (reference sequence). Arm-PCR of CDR3 regions and iRepertoire HTBI primers were the basis on which TCR beta libraries were built. TCRdb re-analysed the multiplex PCR reads in MiXCR, keeping a single row per CDR3 protein. Among about 500,000 distinct CDR3 sequences listed, around 11% were seen once. Time point noted: newly diagnosed GD, antithyroid drugs for less than 3 months. Scientists built the TCR library using RNA that was extracted from PBMCs. These data belong to a study of regulatory T cells in long-lasting Graves disease. Study outcomes and limitations: The study found lower TCR diversity in persistent Graves' patients than in newly diagnosed ones. It is possible that accuracy was reduced by the small size of the sample.

This sample was also put to use in a study of T cells in Graves' hyperthyroidism and ophthalmopathy.

This specimen was peripheral blood mononuclear cells (PBMCs), taken at new diagnosis, from a patient treated with antithyroid drugs. This receptor was taken from a woman aged 25 to 45 with Graves disease. The chain is built from TRBV15 and TRBJ2-3; D not resolved. CDR3 DNA sequence: TGTGCCACCAGCAGAGAAGCAGGAGCTCTCACAGATACGCAGTATTTT. Translating gives CATSREAGALTDTQYF. Drawing the rest from reference TRBV15 and TRBJ2-3, the complete variable domain is DAMVIQNPRYQVTQFGKPVTLSCSQTLNHNVMYWYQQKSSQAPKLLFHYYDKDFNNEADTPDNFQSRRPNTSFCFLDIRSPGLGDTAMYLCATSREAGALTDTQYFGPGTRLTVL.